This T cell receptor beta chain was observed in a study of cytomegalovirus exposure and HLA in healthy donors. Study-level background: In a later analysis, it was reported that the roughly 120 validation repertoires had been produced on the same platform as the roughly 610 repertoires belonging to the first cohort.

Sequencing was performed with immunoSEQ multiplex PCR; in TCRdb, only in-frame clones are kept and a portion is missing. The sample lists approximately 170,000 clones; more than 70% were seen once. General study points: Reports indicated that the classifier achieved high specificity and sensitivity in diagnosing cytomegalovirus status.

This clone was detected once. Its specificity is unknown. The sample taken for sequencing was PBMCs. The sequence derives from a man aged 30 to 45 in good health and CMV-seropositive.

This CDR3 reads CAWSVNRVETQYF. In DNA, the CDR3 is TGTGCCTGGAGTGTAAACAGGGTGGAGACCCAGTACTTC. The chain has TRBV30 and TRBJ2-5, with TRBD1 as a possible D gene (6 bases). The V gene lost 0 bases and the J gene lost 5 bases, with 10 bases spanning the gap. The CDR3 is 13 amino acids. Germline V gene data show CDR1 as GTSNPN and CDR2 as SVGIG (reference sequence).